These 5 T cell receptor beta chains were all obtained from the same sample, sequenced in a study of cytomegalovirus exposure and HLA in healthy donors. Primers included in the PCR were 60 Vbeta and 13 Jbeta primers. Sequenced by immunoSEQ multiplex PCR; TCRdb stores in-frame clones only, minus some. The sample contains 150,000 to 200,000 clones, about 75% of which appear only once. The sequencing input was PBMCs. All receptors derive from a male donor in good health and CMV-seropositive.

CDR3 in DNA: TGTGCCAGCAGCCCCATGGCAACAGGCGATATGAACACTGAAGCTTTCTTT. Translation: CASSPMATGDMNTEAFF. The rearrangement links TRBV7-6 to TRBJ1-1, with D perhaps TRBD1 (5 bases). The V gene's germline CDR1 is SGHVS and CDR2 FNYEAQ. CDR3 length: 17 amino acids. V gave up 5 bases and J gave up 0 bases, with 19 bases separating them.

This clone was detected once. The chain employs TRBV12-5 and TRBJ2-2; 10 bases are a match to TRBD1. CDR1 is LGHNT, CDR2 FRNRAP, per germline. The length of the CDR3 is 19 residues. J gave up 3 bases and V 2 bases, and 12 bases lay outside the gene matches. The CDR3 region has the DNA TGTGCTAGTGGTTTGCTCACGAGGAGGGACAGGGGTGACACCGGGGAGCTGTTTTTT. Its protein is CASGLLTRRDRGDTGELFF. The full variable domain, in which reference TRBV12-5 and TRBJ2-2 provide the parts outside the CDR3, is DARVTQTPRHKVTEMGQEVTMRCQPILGHNTVFWYRQTMMQGLELLAYFRNRAPLDDSGMPKDRFSAEMPDATLATLKIQPSEPRDSAVYFCASGLLTRRDRGDTGELFFGEGSRLTVL.

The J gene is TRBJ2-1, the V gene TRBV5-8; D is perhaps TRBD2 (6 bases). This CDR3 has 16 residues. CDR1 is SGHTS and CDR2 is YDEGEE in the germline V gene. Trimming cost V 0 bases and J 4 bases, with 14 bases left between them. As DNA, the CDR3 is TGTGCCAGCAGCTTGGGTAGCGGCAACCCATACAATGAGCAGTTCTTC. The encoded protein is CASSLGSGNPYNEQFF.

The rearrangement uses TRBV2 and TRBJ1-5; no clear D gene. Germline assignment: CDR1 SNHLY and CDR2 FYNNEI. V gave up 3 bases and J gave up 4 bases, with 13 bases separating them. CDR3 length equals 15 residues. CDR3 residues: CASSETQVKNQPQHF. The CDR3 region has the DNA TGTGCCAGCAGTGAGACGCAGGTTAAAAATCAGCCCCAGCATTTT.

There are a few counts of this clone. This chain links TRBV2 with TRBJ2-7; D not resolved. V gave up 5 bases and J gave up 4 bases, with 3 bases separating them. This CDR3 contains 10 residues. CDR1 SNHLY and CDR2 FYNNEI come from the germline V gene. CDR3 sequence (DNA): TGTGCCAGCAGTATATACGAGCAGTACTTC. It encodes CASSIYEQYF.